This TCR beta chain derives from a study of metastatic and nonmetastatic thyroid tumors. With MiXCR, TCRdb reprocessed the PCR reads. The data hold about 4,300 clones, with roughly 37% observed a single time. Germline CDR1 reads SGHAT; CDR2 reads FQNNGV. V was shortened by 6 bases and J by 3 bases, with 14 bases between the two germline ends. This CDR3 is 14 amino acids long. The entire patient cohort was treatment-naive prior to thyroid surgery. Sequences were obtained from tumor tissue. The V gene is TRBV11-2, the J gene TRBJ1-1, with D possibly being TRBD1 (5 bases). The TCR comes from a male donor with papillary thyroid cancer or a benign thyroid nodule (not recorded which). Some clones in this sample may be carry-over from other donors' samples. The CDR3 nucleotides are TGTGCCAGCAGGTCCGGGGCCCCCGACACTGAAGCTTTCTTT. It specifies CASRSGAPDTEAFF.